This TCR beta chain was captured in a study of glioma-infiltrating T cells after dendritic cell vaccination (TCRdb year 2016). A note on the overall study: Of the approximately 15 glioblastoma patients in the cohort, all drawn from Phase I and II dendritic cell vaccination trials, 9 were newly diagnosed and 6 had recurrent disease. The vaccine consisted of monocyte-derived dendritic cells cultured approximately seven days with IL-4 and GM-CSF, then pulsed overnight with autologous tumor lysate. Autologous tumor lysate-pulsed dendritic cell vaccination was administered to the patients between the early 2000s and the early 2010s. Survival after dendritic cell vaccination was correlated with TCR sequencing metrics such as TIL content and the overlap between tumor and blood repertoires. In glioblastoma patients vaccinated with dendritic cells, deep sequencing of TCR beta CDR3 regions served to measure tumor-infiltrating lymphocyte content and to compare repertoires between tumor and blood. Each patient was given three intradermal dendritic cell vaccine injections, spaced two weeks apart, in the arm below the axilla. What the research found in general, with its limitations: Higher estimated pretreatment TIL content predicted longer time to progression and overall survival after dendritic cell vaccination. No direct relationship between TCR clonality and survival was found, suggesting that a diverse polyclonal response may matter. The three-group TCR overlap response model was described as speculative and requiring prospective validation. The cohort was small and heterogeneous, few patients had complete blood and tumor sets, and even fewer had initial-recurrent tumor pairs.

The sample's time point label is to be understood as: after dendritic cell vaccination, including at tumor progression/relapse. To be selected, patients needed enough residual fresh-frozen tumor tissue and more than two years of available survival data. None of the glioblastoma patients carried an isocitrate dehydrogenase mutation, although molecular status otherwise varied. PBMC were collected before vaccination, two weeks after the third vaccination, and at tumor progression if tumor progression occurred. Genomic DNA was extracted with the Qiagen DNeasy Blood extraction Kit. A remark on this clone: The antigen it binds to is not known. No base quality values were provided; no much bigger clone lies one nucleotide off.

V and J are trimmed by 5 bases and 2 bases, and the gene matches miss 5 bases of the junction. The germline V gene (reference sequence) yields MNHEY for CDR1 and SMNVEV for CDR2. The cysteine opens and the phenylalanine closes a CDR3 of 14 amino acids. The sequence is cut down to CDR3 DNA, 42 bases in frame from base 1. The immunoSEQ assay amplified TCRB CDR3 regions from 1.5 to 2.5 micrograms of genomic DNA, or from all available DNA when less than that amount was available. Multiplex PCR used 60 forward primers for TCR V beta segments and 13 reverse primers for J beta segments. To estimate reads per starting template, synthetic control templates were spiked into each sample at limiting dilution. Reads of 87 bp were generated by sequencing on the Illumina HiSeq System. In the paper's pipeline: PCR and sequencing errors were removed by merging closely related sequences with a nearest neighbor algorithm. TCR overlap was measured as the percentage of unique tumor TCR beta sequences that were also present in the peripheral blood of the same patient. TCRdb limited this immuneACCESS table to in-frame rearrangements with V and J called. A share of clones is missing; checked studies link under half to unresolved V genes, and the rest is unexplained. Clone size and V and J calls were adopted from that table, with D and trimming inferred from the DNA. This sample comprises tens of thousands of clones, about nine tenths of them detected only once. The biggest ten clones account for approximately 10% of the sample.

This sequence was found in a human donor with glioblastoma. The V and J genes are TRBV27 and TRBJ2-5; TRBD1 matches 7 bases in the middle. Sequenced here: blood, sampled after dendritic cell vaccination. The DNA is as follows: TGTGCCAGCAGTCCACAGGGGAAGCAAGAGACCCAGTACTTC. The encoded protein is CASSPQGKQETQYF.